Below are 20 T cell receptor beta chains sequenced from a single sample in a study of CD8+ T cells in alopecia areata. RNA extraction and reverse transcription yielded cDNA as sequencing template. Sequencing was performed with immunoSEQ multiplex PCR; in TCRdb, only in-frame clones are kept and a portion is missing. The specimen has 290,000 or so clones, none found just once. Sorting of pooled cutaneous lymph node cells used CD4, CD8alpha, NKG2D, NKG2ACE and other markers. Sequenced material: CD4+ T cells sorted from a lymph node. These receptor sequences come from a C3H/HeJ mouse with alopecia areata. Mice of this strain are of MHC haplotype H2-k.

To note about this clone: All gene names here are mouse names. The CDR3 extends 4 residues past the end of the read, so its final part is completed from the germline J gene. The chain employs TRBV13-1 and TRBJ2-7; 10 nucleotides agree with TRBD1. Germline loops: CDR1 NSHNY, CDR2 SYGAGN. CDR3 length: 12 residues. The CDR3 loop is CASRGQGYEQYF. CDR3 DNA (partial): TGTGCCAGCAGGGGACAGGGGTAT.

The sample holds a few counts of this clone. Gene and germline names: mouse. The missing CDR3 end, 4 residues past where the read stops, is filled in from the germline J gene. This sample includes further DNA sequences coding for the same CDR3. The chain couples TRBV19 to TRBJ2-1, with TRBD1 matching over 7 bases. The germline gives CDR1 FNHDT, CDR2 SITEND (reference sequence). The V segment lost 5 bases and the J segment 1 base; nucleotides outside the gene matches: 3. The CDR3 is 14 amino acids. CDR3 in amino acids: CASRRDRNYAEQFF. The sequenced part of the CDR3 DNA is TGTGCCAGCAGGCGGGACAGAAACTATGCT.

A few counts support this clone. Germline and genes: mouse. The sequenced fragment ends 4 residues before the CDR3 boundary, so the rest is inferred from the germline J gene. The chain is built from TRBV13-2 and TRBJ2-7; D is uncertain. The CDR3 sequence is 12 residues long. Looked up from germline, CDR1 is NNHNN and CDR2 is SYGAGS (reference sequence). This CDR3 is CASGEVGYEQYF. The covered CDR3 bases are TGTGCCAGCGGTGAGGTGGGTTAT.

With regard to this clone: All gene names here are mouse names. CDR3 DNA, as far as it was read: TGTGCCAGCAGTATACCTCGACTGGGGAGAACCTAT. Translating gives CASSIPRLGRTY. The entire CDR3 reads CASSIPRLGRTYEQYF. The chain links TRBV19 to TRBJ2-7, with TRBD2 matching over 8 bases. The read terminates 4 residues ahead of where the CDR3 ends, so the germline J gene completes it. The CDR3 spans 16 residues. CDR1 and CDR2 from the germline V gene are FNHDT and SITEND (reference sequence). The V segment lost 1 base and the J segment 2 bases; nucleotides outside the gene matches: 8.

Note on this clone: The gene symbols are mouse symbols. The CDR3 is cut off 4 residues early in the read; its end comes from the germline J gene. Additional DNA sequences in this sample encode the identical CDR3. The V call is TRBV13-3, the J call TRBJ2-1, with TRBD1 matching 10 bases. Unmatched junction bases numbered 1, after V lost 4 bases and J lost 6 bases. The CDR3 contains 13 residues. The germline V gene encodes CDR1 NNHDY and CDR2 SYVADS. CDR3 region: CASSRQGAAEQFF. Incomplete CDR3 DNA: TGTGCCAGCAGTCGACAGGGGGCTGCT.

This clone was counted only a few times. The listed genes are named as in mouse. The sequenced fragment ends 4 residues before the CDR3 boundary, so the rest is inferred from the germline J gene. The chain uses TRBV19 and TRBJ2-7; tentative D call: TRBD1 (6 bases). Germline CDR1 reads FNHDT; CDR2 reads SITEND (reference sequence). The length of the CDR3 is 13 residues. The DNA read from the CDR3 is TGTGCCAGCAGTCTCCGGGACAAATAT. It translates to CASSLRDKY. The full CDR3 is CASSLRDKYEQYF.

In the case of this clone: Gene and germline names: mouse. The read gets to within 4 residues of the CDR3 end, and the germline J gene fills in the rest. Within the sample, other DNA sequences also encode this same CDR3. V gene TRBV13-3 combines with J gene TRBJ2-7, with TRBD2 identical over 11 bases. Germline values: CDR1 NNHDY, CDR2 SYVADS. The CDR3 runs 14 residues. CDR3 bases read: TGTGCCAGCAGTCCTGACTGGGGGGGGTAT. Translation gives CASSPDWGGY. The full-length CDR3 reads as CASSPDWGGYEQYF.

Concerning this clone: Gene names denote mouse genes. The read terminates 4 residues before the CDR3 end, so the remaining end is supplied by the germline J gene. Distinct nucleotide sequences in the sample also encode this CDR3. The rearrangement links TRBV1 to TRBJ2-3; TRBD1 is a possible D gene (5 bases). V was cut by 0 bases and J by 3 bases, with 7 bases left in between. The CDR3 runs to 14 residues. Germline loops: CDR1 NSQYPW, CDR2 LRSPGD (reference sequence). CDR3 sequence: CTCSADRVAETLYF. The sequenced part of the CDR3 DNA is TGCACCTGCAGTGCAGACAGGGTAGCAGAA.

This clone was observed at least ten times. Gene names are mouse gene names. The missing CDR3 end, 4 residues past where the read stops, is filled in from the germline J gene. The chain links TRBV17 to TRBJ2-5; 8 positions agree with TRBD1. V was clipped by 0 bases and J by 2 bases; unmatched bases: 4. This CDR3 contains 16 residues. Germline assignment: CDR1 MNHDT and CDR2 YYDKIL. The sequenced CDR3 bases are TGTGCTAGCAGTAGAGATCGGGGGACAGGCCAAGAC. Amino acid sequence: CASSRDRGTGQD. The complete CDR3 reads CASSRDRGTGQDTQYF.

A few counts support this clone. Gene and germline names: mouse. The read falls 4 residues short of the CDR3 end, and the missing part is taken from the germline J gene. This rearrangement joins TRBV19 to TRBJ2-1, with D perhaps given as TRBD1 or TRBD2 (5 bases each). The V gene lost 2 bases and the J gene lost 3 bases, with 9 bases spanning the gap. This CDR3 comprises 14 residues. Germline V CDR1 and CDR2: FNHDT, SITEND (reference sequence). This chain's CDR3 is CASSMGEGYAEQFF. The part of the CDR3 DNA that was read is TGTGCCAGCAGTATGGGGGAGGGCTATGCT.

In its sample, this clone was seen a few times. The gene names given are mouse names. CDR3 DNA, as far as it was read: TGTGCCAGCGACCGACAGGTCAACACCGGG. This gives the protein CASDRQVNTG. The entire CDR3 is CASDRQVNTGQLYF. This chain links TRBV13-2 with TRBJ2-2, with D maybe TRBD1 (6 bases). The sequence runs out 4 residues before the end of the CDR3; the remainder is reconstructed from the germline J gene. V was pared by 6 bases and J by 2 bases, with 11 bases between. CDR1 NNHNN and CDR2 SYGAGS come from the germline V gene (reference sequence). There are 14 residues in the CDR3.

Concerning this clone itself: Genes here carry mouse names. The read terminates 4 residues ahead of where the CDR3 ends, so the germline J gene completes it. The chain combines TRBV31 with TRBJ2-1; 7 bases are shared with TRBD2. CDR3 size: 15 residues. From germline, CDR1 is GKSSPN and CDR2 SITVG. V shed 3 bases, J shed 3 bases, and the junction held 8 bases outside the gene matches. The CDR3 spells CAWSLQTGFYAEQFF. Partial CDR3 DNA: TGTGCCTGGAGCCTCCAGACTGGGTTCTATGCT.

Of note for this clone: Gene labels here are mouse ones. The observed sequence ends 4 residues before the CDR3 terminus, with the missing tail filled in from the germline J gene. This sample also contains other DNA sequences that code for the same CDR3. The J gene is TRBJ2-3, the V gene TRBV1; 8 positions agree with TRBD1. The ends lost 3 bases at V and 0 bases at J; junction bases unmatched: 2. CDR3 size: 15 residues. Germline loops: CDR1 NSQYPW, CDR2 LRSPGD (reference sequence). CDR3 bases read: TGCACCTGCAGTGCGGACAGGGCTAGTGCAGAA. The encoded protein is CTCSADRASAE. The full CDR3 reads CTCSADRASAETLYF.

In the case of this clone: Gene names and germline match the mouse. The read ends 4 residues shy of where the CDR3 ends; the end is completed using the germline J gene. The same CDR3 also results from other DNA sequences found in this sample. The chain employs TRBV13-1 and TRBJ2-7; D might be TRBD2 (7 bases). The CDR3 is made up of 13 amino acids. The germline V gene encodes CDR1 NSHNY and CDR2 SYGAGN. The part of the CDR3 DNA that was read is TGTGCCAGCAGTGACTGGGGGCCTTAT. Its translation: CASSDWGPY. The full-length CDR3 reads as CASSDWGPYEQYF.

As regards this clone: Mouse names are used for the genes. The sequence runs out 3 residues before the end of the CDR3; the remainder is reconstructed from the germline J gene. The gene calls are TRBV31 and TRBJ1-6; D is possibly TRBD1 (5 bases). TRBJ1-6 is flagged as an ORF with uncertain function. CDR1 GKSSPN and CDR2 SITVG come from the germline V gene. Between the trimmed V and J ends, which lost 3 bases and 10 bases, there was a span of 13 bases. The CDR3 has 13 amino acids. CDR3 DNA (partial): TGTGCCTGGAGGACTCAGGGCGGGTCGCCC. Translated, it gives CAWRTQGGSP. The whole CDR3 region reads CAWRTQGGSPLYF.

Comments on this clone: The gene names here belong to mouse. Here the CDR3 reads CTCSAAGQDTQYF. The CDR3 bases that were read are TGCACCTGCAGTGCAGCAGGGCAAGAC. The chain joins TRBV1 to TRBJ2-5; D might be TRBD1 (5 bases). With the read ending 4 residues before the CDR3 end, the germline J gene is used to fill in that end. Germline V gives CDR1 NSQYPW, CDR2 LRSPGD (reference sequence). V was clipped by 1 base and J by 3 bases, with 5 bases between them. CDR3 length: 13 residues.

This clone came up a few times. Gene names are mouse gene names. The sequenced fragment ends 4 residues before the CDR3 boundary, so the rest is inferred from the germline J gene. This rearrangement joins TRBV19 to TRBJ2-1; D is perhaps TRBD1 (5 bases). Germline V lookup: CDR1 FNHDT, CDR2 SITEND (reference sequence). This CDR3 has 14 residues. Trimming stripped 3 bases from V and 3 bases from J, with 10 bases between. The CDR3 sequence: CASSKSGPYAEQFF. CDR3 DNA, as far as it was read: TGTGCCAGCAGTAAGTCAGGGCCCTATGCT.

Regarding this clone: Gene and germline names: mouse. The read is 4 residues too short to cover the CDR3 end, so that end is filled in from the germline J gene. Other DNA sequences in this specimen translate into the identical CDR3. The rearrangement uses TRBV13-1 and TRBJ2-1; 10 nucleotides agree with TRBD2. The J segment lost 4 bases and the V segment lost 5 bases, leaving 0 bases of the junction unmatched. CDR1 and CDR2 (germline): NSHNY, SYGAGN. The CDR3 runs 13 residues. The sequenced CDR3 bases are TGTGCCAGCAGGGGACTGGGGTATGCT. Translation: CASRGLGYA. The whole CDR3 sequence reads CASRGLGYAEQFF.

Worth noting for this clone: Gene names are the mouse ones. The sequenced fragment ends 4 residues before the CDR3 boundary, so the rest is inferred from the germline J gene. The rearrangement joins TRBV1 to TRBJ2-1; a weak D match, TRBD1 (6 bases). Germline V gene data show CDR1 as NSQYPW and CDR2 as LRSPGD (reference sequence). CDR3 length equals 15 residues. The V end lost 3 bases, the J end lost 3 bases, and 12 bases lay between the germline ends. The CDR3 bases that were read are TGCACCTGCAGTGCCTCCCGGGACACCTATGCT. Residues: CTCSASRDTYA. The CDR3 in full is CTCSASRDTYAEQFF. The complete variable domain, with remaining parts taken from reference TRBV1 and TRBJ2-1, reads VTLLEQNPRWRLVPRGQAVNLRCILKNSQYPWMSWYQQDLQKQLQWLFTLRSPGDKEVKSLPGADYLATRVTDTELRLQVANMSQGRTLYCTCSASRDTYAEQFFGPGTRLTVL.

This clone was seen only a few times. The germline and genes are mouse ones. The CDR3 end falls 4 residues outside the read, so it is completed with the germline J gene. This sequence joins TRBV19 and TRBJ2-3; D uncertain. The germline V gene has CDR1 FNHDT and CDR2 SITEND (reference sequence). The V gene lost 2 bases and the J gene lost 1 base, with 5 bases spanning the gap. The CDR3 is made up of 13 amino acids. CDR3 bases read: TGTGCCAGCAGTATGCTGGGTGCAGAA. The encoded protein is CASSMLGAE. The whole CDR3 is CASSMLGAETLYF.